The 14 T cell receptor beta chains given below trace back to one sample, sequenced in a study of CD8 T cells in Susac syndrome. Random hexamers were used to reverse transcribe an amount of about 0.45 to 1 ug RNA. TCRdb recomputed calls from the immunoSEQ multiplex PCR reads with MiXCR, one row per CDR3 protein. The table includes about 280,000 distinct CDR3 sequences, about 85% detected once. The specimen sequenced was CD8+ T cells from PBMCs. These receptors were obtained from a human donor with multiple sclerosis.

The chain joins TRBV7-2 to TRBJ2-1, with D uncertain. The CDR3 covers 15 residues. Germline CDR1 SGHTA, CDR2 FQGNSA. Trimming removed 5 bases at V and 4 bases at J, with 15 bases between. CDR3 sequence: CASSPLSSQYNEQFF. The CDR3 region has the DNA TGTGCCAGCAGCCCTCTTAGCAGTCAATACAATGAGCAGTTCTTC. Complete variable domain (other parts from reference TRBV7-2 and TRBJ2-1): GAGVSQSPSNKVTEKGKDVELRCDPISGHTALYWYRQSLGQGLEFLIYFQGNSAPDKSGLPSDRFSAERTGGSVSTLTIQRTQQEDSAVYLCASSPLSSQYNEQFFGPGTRLTVL.

The CDR3 protein is CASSELGVWEPQHF. In nucleotides, the CDR3 is TGTGCCAGCAGTGAATTGGGGGTTTGGGAGCCCCAGCATTTT. V is TRBV25-1 and J is TRBJ1-5; TRBD1 is a possible D gene (5 bases). V lost 1 base and J lost 8, with 12 bases in between. Germline V gives CDR1 MGHDK, CDR2 SYGVNS. The CDR3 has 14 residues.

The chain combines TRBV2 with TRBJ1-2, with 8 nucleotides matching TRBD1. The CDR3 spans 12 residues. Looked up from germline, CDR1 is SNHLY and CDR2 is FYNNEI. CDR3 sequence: CADWTGTPGYTF. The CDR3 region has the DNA TGTGCAGATTGGACAGGGACTCCTGGCTACACCTTC.

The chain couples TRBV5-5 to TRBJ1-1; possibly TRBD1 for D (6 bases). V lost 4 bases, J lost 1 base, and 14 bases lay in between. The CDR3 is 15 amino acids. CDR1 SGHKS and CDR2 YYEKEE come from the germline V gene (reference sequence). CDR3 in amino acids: CASSPSQGRNTEAFF. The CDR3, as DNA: TGTGCCAGCAGCCCGTCACAGGGCCGGAACACTGAAGCTTTCTTT.

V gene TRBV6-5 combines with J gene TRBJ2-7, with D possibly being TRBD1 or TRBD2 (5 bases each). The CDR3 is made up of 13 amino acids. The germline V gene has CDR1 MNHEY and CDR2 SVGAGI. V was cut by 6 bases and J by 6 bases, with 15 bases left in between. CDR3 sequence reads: CASSYPEGREQYF. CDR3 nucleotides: TGTGCCAGCAGCTATCCCGAGGGGCGCGAGCAGTACTTC.

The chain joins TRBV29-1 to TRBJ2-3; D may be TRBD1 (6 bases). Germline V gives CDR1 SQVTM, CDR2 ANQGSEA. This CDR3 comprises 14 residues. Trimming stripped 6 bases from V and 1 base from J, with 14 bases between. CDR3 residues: CSVGTSRGTDTQYF. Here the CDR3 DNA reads TGCAGCGTCGGGACATCCCGGGGCACAGATACGCAGTATTTT.

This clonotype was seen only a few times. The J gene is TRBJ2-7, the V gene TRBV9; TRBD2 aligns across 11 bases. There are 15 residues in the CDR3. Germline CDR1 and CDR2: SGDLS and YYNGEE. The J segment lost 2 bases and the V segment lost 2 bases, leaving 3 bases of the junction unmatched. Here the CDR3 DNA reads TGTGCCAGCAGCGTTGGGACTAGCGGTACCTACGAGCAGTACTTC. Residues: CASSVGTSGTYEQYF.

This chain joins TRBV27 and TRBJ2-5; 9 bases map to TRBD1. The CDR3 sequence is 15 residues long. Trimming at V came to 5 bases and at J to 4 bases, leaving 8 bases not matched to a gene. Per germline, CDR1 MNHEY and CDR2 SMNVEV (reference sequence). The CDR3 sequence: CASSPTGDRVETQYF. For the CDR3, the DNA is TGTGCCAGCAGTCCCACGGGGGACAGGGTAGAGACCCAGTACTTC.

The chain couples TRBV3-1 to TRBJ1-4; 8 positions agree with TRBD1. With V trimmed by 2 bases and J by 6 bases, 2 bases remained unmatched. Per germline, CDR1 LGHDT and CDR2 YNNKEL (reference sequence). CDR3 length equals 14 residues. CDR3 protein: CASSQLTGDEKLFF. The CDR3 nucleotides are TGTGCCAGCAGCCAATTGACAGGGGATGAAAAACTGTTTTTT.

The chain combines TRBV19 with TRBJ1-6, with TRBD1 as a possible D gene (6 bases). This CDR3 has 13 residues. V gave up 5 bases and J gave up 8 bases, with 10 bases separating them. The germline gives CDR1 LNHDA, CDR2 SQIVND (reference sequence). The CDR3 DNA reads TGTGCCAGTAGTGGAGGGGGTTATTCACCCCTCCACTTT. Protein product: CASSGGGYSPLHF.

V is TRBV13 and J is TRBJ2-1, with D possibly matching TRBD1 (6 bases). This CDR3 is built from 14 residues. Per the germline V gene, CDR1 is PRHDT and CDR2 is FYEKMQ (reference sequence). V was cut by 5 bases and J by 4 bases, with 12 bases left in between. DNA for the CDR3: TGTGCCAGCAGCGCTAGGACAGTTTACAATGAGCAGTTCTTC. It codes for CASSARTVYNEQFF. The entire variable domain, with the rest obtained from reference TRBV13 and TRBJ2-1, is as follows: AAGVIQSPRHLIKEKRETATLKCYPIPRHDTVYWYQQGPGQDPQFLISFYEKMQSDKGSIPDRFSAQQFSDYHSELNMSSLELGDSALYFCASSARTVYNEQFFGPGTRLTVL.

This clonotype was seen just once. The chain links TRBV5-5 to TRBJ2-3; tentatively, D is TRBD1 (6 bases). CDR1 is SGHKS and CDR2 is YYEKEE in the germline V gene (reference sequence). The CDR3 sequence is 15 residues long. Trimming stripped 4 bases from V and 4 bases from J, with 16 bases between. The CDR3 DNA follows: TGTGCCAGCAGCCCTGACTGGACAGTAGCAGATACGCAGTATTTT. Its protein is CASSPDWTVADTQYF.

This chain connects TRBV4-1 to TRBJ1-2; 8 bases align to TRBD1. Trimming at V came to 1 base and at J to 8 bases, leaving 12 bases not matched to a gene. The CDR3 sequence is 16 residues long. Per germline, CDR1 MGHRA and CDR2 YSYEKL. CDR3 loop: CASSQADRAALQGYTF. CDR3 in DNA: TGCGCCAGCAGCCAAGCGGACAGGGCCGCCCTTCAGGGCTACACCTTC.

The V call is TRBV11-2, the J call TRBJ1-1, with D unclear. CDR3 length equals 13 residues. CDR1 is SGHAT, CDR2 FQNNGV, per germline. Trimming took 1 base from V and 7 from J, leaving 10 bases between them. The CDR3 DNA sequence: TGTGCCAGCAGCTTAGGGCCATACGGTGAAGCTTTCTTT. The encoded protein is CASSLGPYGEAFF.